This T cell receptor beta chain was observed in a study of blood T cell repertoires in COVID-19. V lost 5 bases, J lost 0 bases, and 8 bases lay in between. Per germline, CDR1 SGHRS and CDR2 YFSETQ. The CDR3 length is 14 residues. Only in-frame clones appear in the TCRdb table, and some are missing; sequencing was by immunoSEQ multiplex PCR. The data hold 20,000 to 25,000 clones, with over 75% observed a single time. The chain links TRBV5-1 to TRBJ1-4; D gene unclear. Sequenced sample: peripheral blood. The receptor comes from a woman of 80 years or more with acute or convalescent COVID-19. CDR3 DNA: TGCGCCAGCAGTTTAGATGCAACTAATGAAAAACTGTTTTTT. Protein sequence: CASSLDATNEKLFF.